These 21 T cell receptor beta chains share one sample of origin, sequenced in a study of T cell repertoires in cytomegalovirus infection. A single record per CDR3 protein comes from TCRdb applying MiXCR to the reads. The sample has under 600,000 distinct CDR3 sequences, about 17% seen once. The source material was CD8+ T cells from PBMCs. The receptor source for this set is a human donor in good health (CMV status not recorded). Some clones in this sample may be carry-over from other donors' samples.

With respect to this clonotype: Compared with germline, one end of the junction differs, possibly owing to a read error. The V and J genes are TRBV5-3 and TRBJ2-4; 8 nucleotides line up with TRBD1. TRBV5-3 has ORF status, its function being uncertain. This CDR3 is built from 19 residues. CDR3: CASSLVPTGASGAKNIQYF. The CDR3 bases are TGTGCCAGCAGCTTGGTGCCGACAGGGGCCTCTGGAGCCAAAAACATTCAGTACTTC.

This clonotype was observed many times. This chain joins TRBV7-2 and TRBJ2-5, with 10 bases that match TRBD1. Germline CDR1 SGHTA, CDR2 FQGNSA. The CDR3 consists of 15 residues. The trim removed 1 base at V and 4 bases at J, leaving 3 bases unmatched. This chain's CDR3 is CASSLGQGARETQYF. The CDR3 DNA sequence: TGTGCCAGCAGCTTAGGACAGGGGGCAAGAGAGACCCAGTACTTC.

The sample holds many counts of this clonotype. V is TRBV11-1 and J is TRBJ2-7, with D perhaps matching TRBD1 or TRBD2 (5 bases each). Germline CDR1 is SGHAT and CDR2 is FQDESV (reference sequence). This CDR3 comprises 14 residues. The germline V and J ends were trimmed by 4 bases and 2 bases, with 12 bases remaining between them. The CDR3 region is CASSSGDGPYEQYF. CDR3 coding DNA: TGTGCCAGCAGCTCCGGGGACGGACCCTACGAGCAGTACTTC.

This clonotype occurred many times. V is TRBV7-6 and J is TRBJ2-5, with TRBD2 matching over 10 bases. J was trimmed by 2 bases and V by 1 base; bases with no gene match: 4. CDR1 and CDR2 (germline): SGHVS, FNYEAQ. CDR3 length: 16 amino acids. The CDR3 region has the DNA TGTGCCAGCAGCTTAGAGCTTAGCGGGGGGCAAGAGACCCAGTACTTC. This translates into CASSLELSGGQETQYF.

This clonotype appeared many times. CDR3 amino acids: CASSLGAGSTNEKLFF. DNA for the CDR3: TGTGCCAGCAGTTTAGGGGCAGGGTCAACTAATGAAAAACTGTTTTTT. The V call is TRBV12-3 or TRBV12-4, the J call TRBJ1-4; D may be TRBD1 (5 bases). This CDR3 region has 16 residues. The ends were cut back, 1 base at V and 0 bases at J, with 9 bases in the middle.

The CDR3 coding sequence is TGTGCCAGCAGCGGGAACCCCCACAGCTCTGGGGCCAACGTCCTGACTTTC. Its translation is CASSGNPHSSGANVLTF. This chain joins TRBV9 and TRBJ2-6; unclear D gene. V was pared by 3 bases and J by 0 bases, with 13 bases between. CDR1 is SGDLS, CDR2 YYNGEE, per germline. The CDR3 is made up of 17 amino acids.

This clonotype was counted between two and nine times. The gene calls are TRBV7-9 and TRBJ2-7; 10 bases fit TRBD2. V trimming: 7 bases; J trimming: 4 bases; junction bases outside the gene matches: 7. Germline V CDR1 and CDR2: SEHNR, FQNEAQ (reference sequence). The CDR3 has 14 residues. Written as DNA, the CDR3 is TGTGCCAGCAACGAGCGGGGGGGATTATACGAGCAGTACTTC. This encodes CASNERGGLYEQYF.

The chain is built from TRBV28 and TRBJ2-3; a weak D match, TRBD2 (5 bases). V was pared by 5 bases and J by 2 bases, with 11 bases between. This CDR3 spans 14 amino acids. Germline V lookup: CDR1 MDHEN, CDR2 SYDVKM. CDR3 residues: CASSVRGNTDTQYF. The CDR3 coding sequence is TGTGCCAGCAGTGTTCGGGGAAACACAGATACGCAGTATTTT.

The table lists this clonotype with many counts. The CDR3 sequence: CASSQEDRVYGYTF. The CDR3 DNA sequence: TGCGCCAGCAGCCAAGAAGACAGGGTCTATGGCTACACCTTC. The rearrangement links TRBV4-1 to TRBJ1-2; 7 bases fit TRBD1. The V and J ends lost 0 bases and 4 bases, in that order; junction bases with no gene match: 2. The CDR3 totals 14 residues. CDR1 is MGHRA, CDR2 YSYEKL, per germline.

This clonotype has a handful of counts. The chain joins TRBV11-3 to TRBJ2-1; the match to TRBD2 covers 8 bases. The germline CDR1 and CDR2 sequences are SGHNT and YENEEA. The CDR3 totals 14 residues. V trimming: 3 bases; J trimming: 2 bases; junction bases outside the gene matches: 0. This chain's CDR3 is CASSFGRAYNEQFF. The CDR3 DNA is TGTGCCAGCAGCTTCGGGAGGGCCTACAATGAGCAGTTCTTC.

The chain employs TRBV7-6 and TRBJ1-1; no firm D call. Germline loops: CDR1 SGHVS, CDR2 FNYEAQ. This CDR3 is 13 amino acids long. V dropped 3 bases and J dropped 8 bases, with 13 bases sitting between them. As DNA, the CDR3 is TGTGCCAGCAGCTTTAGTGGGGTAGGAGAAGCTTTCTTT. Protein: CASSFSGVGEAFF.

This clonotype has only a few counts. This rearrangement joins TRBV2 to TRBJ2-3; D assignment may be TRBD1 or TRBD2 (5 bases each). CDR3 length: 15 residues. Germline assignment: CDR1 SNHLY and CDR2 FYNNEI. V gave up 3 bases and J gave up 2 bases, with 12 bases separating them. The CDR3 DNA sequence: TGTGCCAGCAGTGACTCCCCGGGGCCCACAGATACGCAGTATTTT. Translation gives CASSDSPGPTDTQYF.

This clonotype came up a few times. J is TRBJ2-7 and V is TRBV4-1; D is unclear. This CDR3 comprises 15 residues. Germline-derived CDR1 and CDR2 are MGHRA and YSYEKL. V lost 0 bases to trimming and J lost 2 bases, with 11 bases between them. CDR3 in DNA: TGCGCCAGCAGCCAAGAGTCGGAAGGCACCTACGAGCAGTACTTC. Encoded protein: CASSQESEGTYEQYF.

The genes are TRBV5-6 and TRBJ1-2; D call uncertain. CDR3 size: 15 residues. In germline, CDR1 is SGHDT, CDR2 YYEEEE. V gave up 2 bases and J gave up 0 bases, with 11 bases separating them. The CDR3 coding sequence is TGTGCCAGCAGCTTAGGGTCCGGTTCTAACTATGGCTACACCTTC. Translated: CASSLGSGSNYGYTF.

This clonotype appeared many times. In DNA form, the CDR3 reads TGTGCCAGCAGTTTGGGGACAGGGGAAGGATACGAGCAGTACTTC. Its translation is CASSLGTGEGYEQYF. The genes are TRBV12-3 or TRBV12-4 and TRBJ2-7, with 10 nucleotides matching TRBD1. Trimming at V came to 3 bases and at J to 4 bases, leaving 6 bases not matched to a gene. This CDR3 has 15 amino acids.

Comment on this clonotype: The CDR3 end shows no conserved phenylalanine or tryptophan, and so a read error is likely. The CDR3 loop reads CASSDFETGTYEQYL. For the CDR3, the DNA is TGTGCCAGCAGTGACTTCGAGACAGGGACGTACGAGCAGTACCTC. The rearrangement uses TRBV6-1 and TRBJ2-7; 7 nucleotides agree with TRBD1. CDR3 length: 15 amino acids. Per the germline V gene, CDR1 is MNHNS and CDR2 is SASEGT. The trim removed 3 bases at V and 4 bases at J, leaving 9 bases unmatched.

The sample holds many counts of this clonotype. V is TRBV7-8 and J is TRBJ2-1; D not certain. The CDR3 is 16 residues long. The germline V gene encodes CDR1 SGHVS and CDR2 FQNEAQ. V was pared by 2 bases and J by 0 bases, with 11 bases between. The CDR3 bases are TGTGCCAGCAGCTTAATTTTCCTGAGCTCCTACAATGAGCAGTTCTTC. This sequence encodes CASSLIFLSSYNEQFF.

There are many counts of this clonotype. The rearrangement links TRBV11-2 to TRBJ2-5; D tentatively fits TRBD1 or TRBD2 (6 bases each). This CDR3 has 16 amino acids. CDR1 is SGHAT and CDR2 is FQNNGV in the germline V gene. Trimming shortened V by 4 bases and J by 1 base, and 16 bases separated the two germline ends. This chain's CDR3 is CASSSLPPGAQETQYF. CDR3 coding DNA: TGTGCCAGCAGCTCCCTACCCCCGGGGGCCCAAGAGACCCAGTACTTC.

Concerning this clonotype: This could be a read error, since a much larger clone is one nucleotide away. Likely a read error: the CDR3 ends without its conserved phenylalanine or tryptophan. The V gene is TRBV10-3, the J gene TRBJ2-5; 7 bases line up with TRBD1. V trimming: 0 bases; J trimming: 5 bases; junction bases outside the gene matches: 3. The CDR3 consists of 14 residues. Germline values: CDR1 ENHRY, CDR2 SYGVKD. In DNA form, the CDR3 reads TGTGCCATCAGTGAGTCAGGGGGCGCGGAGACCCAGTACTTA. Its protein is CAISESGGAETQYL.

J is TRBJ2-5 and V is TRBV20-1; unclear D gene. The CDR3 is 13 residues long. In germline, CDR1 is DFQATT, CDR2 SNEGSKA (reference sequence). V was cut by 0 bases and J by 4 bases, with 9 bases left in between. CDR3 in amino acids: CSARDRPRETQYF. For the CDR3, the DNA is TGCAGTGCTAGAGATCGCCCGAGAGAGACCCAGTACTTC.

In this sample, this clonotype turned up many times. V gene TRBV6-5 combines with J gene TRBJ2-1; D ambiguous. Trimming took off 3 bases at V and 8 bases at J, with 17 bases between the two ends. The CDR3 sequence is 15 residues long. Looked up from germline, CDR1 is MNHEY and CDR2 is SVGAGI. CDR3 region: CASSYQSSPGDEQFF. The CDR3 bases are TGTGCCAGCAGTTATCAGAGCTCCCCCGGCGATGAGCAGTTCTTC.